This T cell receptor (beta chain) emerged from a study of beta chain features in type 1 diabetes. For the study at large: The patient and healthy donor groups were comparable for age, gender and cell yields.

Reverse transcribing all isolated RNA meant expressed TCRB transcripts were sequenced. TCRdb's copy holds only in-frame clones and misses some; the assay was immunoSEQ multiplex PCR. The profile covers around 330,000 clones, with 11% appearing a single time and 0.015% to 0.02% taken by the ten largest. In regard to this clone: The antigen remains undetermined.

There are 15 residues in the CDR3. Germline CDR1 reads SGHRS; CDR2 reads YFSETQ. Trimming left V 2 bases short and J 4 bases short, with 15 bases between. Regarding the study as a whole: It was among patients, rather than healthy donors, that naive, central memory and Treg TCRB repertoires appeared more similar. People with Type 1 diabetes carried modestly yet significantly shorter TCRB CDR3s in all four CD4+ subsets. The influence of HLA type on TCRB rearrangement stayed undetermined.

Sample: naive CD4+ T cells from blood. This TCR was recovered from a woman younger than 45 in good health. The rearrangement joins TRBV5-1 to TRBJ1-1, with D perhaps matching TRBD1 (6 bases). CDR3 amino acids: CASSFLQGGVTEAFF. In DNA form, the CDR3 reads TGCGCCAGCAGCTTCCTACAGGGTGGGGTCACTGAAGCTTTCTTT. The full variable domain, in which reference TRBV5-1 and TRBJ1-1 provide the parts outside the CDR3, is KAGVTQTPRYLIKTRGQQVTLSCSPISGHRSVSWYQQTPGQGLQFLFEYFSETQRNKGNFPGRFSGRQFSNSRSEMNVSTLELGDSALYLCASSFLQGGVTEAFFGQGTRLTVV.